The source of this TCR beta chain is a study of neurological immune-mediated disorders. TCRdb redid the calling of the 5' RACE reads with MiXCR, one entry per CDR3 protein. The sample holds 66,000 or so distinct CDR3 sequences, 5.2% seen once. PBMCs stored at -80 C, numbering 2 million, were the origin of the unsorted libraries. This clonotype was counted many times. The sequence derives from a woman aged 25 to 39 with multiple sclerosis. Sequencing input: PBMCs.

Written as DNA, the CDR3 is TGTGCCAGCAGCTTAGACAGGACTATCAGCTACACCTTC. It yields the protein CASSLDRTISYTF. The chain links TRBV7-2 to TRBJ1-2; perhaps TRBD1 as D (5 bases). The CDR3 runs 13 residues. CDR1 SGHTA and CDR2 FQGNSA come from the germline V gene. The germline V and J ends were trimmed by 1 base and 9 bases, with 12 bases remaining between them.